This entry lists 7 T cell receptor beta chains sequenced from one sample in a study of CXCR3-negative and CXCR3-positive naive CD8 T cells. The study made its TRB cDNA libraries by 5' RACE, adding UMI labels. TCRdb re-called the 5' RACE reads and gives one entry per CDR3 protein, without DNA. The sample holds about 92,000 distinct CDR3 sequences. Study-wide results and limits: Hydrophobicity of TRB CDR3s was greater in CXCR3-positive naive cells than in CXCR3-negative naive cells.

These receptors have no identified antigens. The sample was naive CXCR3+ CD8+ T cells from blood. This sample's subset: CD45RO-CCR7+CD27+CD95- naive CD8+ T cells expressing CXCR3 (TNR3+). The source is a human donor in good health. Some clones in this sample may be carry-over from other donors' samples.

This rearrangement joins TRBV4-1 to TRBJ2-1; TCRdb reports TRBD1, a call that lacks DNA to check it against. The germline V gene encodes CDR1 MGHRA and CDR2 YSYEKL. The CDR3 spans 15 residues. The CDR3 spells CASSLGTDLIGEQFF.

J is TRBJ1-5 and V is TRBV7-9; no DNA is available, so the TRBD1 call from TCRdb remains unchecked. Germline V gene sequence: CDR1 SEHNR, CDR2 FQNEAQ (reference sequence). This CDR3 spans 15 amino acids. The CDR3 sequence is CACSLGGYSNQPQHF.

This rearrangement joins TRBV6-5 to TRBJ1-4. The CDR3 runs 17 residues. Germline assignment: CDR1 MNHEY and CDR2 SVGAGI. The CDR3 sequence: CASSYSKGGGSYEKLFF.

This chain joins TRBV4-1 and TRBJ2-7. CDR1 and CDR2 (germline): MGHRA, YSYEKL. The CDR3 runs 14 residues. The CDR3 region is CASSPSTQSYEQYF.

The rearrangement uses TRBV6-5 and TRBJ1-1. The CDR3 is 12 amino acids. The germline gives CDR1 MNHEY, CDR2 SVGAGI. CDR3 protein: CASSYLGTEAFF.

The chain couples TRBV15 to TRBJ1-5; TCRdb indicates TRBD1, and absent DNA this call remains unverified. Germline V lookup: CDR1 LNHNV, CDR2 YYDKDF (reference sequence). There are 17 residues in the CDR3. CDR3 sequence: CATSSFPGTGDNQPQHF. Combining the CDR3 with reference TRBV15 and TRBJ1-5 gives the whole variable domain DAMVIQNPRYQVTQFGKPVTLSCSQTLNHNVMYWYQQKSSQAPKLLFHYYDKDFNNEADTPDNFQSRRPNTSFCFLDIRSPGLGDTAMYLCATSSFPGTGDNQPQHFGDGTRLSIL.

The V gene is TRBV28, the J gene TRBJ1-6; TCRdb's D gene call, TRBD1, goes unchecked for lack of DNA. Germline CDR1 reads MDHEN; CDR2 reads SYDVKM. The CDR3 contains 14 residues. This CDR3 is CASRSQGSWSPLHF.